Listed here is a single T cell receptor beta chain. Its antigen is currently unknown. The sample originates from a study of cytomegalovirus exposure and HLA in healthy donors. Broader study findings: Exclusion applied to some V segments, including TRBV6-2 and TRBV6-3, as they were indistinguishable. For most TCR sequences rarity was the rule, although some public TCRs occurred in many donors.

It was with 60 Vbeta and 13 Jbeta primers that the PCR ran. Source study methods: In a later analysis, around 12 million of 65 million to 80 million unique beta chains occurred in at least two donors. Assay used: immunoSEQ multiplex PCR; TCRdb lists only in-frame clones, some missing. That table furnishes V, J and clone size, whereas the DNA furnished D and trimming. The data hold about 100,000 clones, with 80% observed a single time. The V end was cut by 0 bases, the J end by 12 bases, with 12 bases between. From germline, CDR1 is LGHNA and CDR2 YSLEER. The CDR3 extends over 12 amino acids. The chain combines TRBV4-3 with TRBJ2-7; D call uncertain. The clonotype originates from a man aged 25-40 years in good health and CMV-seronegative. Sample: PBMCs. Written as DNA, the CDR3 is TGCGCCAGCAGCCAAGAGGCAGACATGCTGTACTTC. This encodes CASSQEADMLYF.